The 3 T cell receptor beta chains reported below all come from one sample, sequenced in a study of blood T cell repertoires in COVID-19. TCRdb's copy holds only in-frame clones and misses some; the assay was immunoSEQ multiplex PCR. The table has approximately 110,000 clones, 81% seen once. The sample consisted of peripheral blood. Receptor source: a middle-aged man with acute or convalescent COVID-19.

The chain uses TRBV3-1 (or the pseudogene TRBV3-2) and TRBJ2-1; 11 bases align to TRBD2. V trimming: 3 bases; J trimming: 7 bases; junction bases outside the gene matches: 11. Germline V gene sequence: CDR1 LGHDT, CDR2 YNNKEL (reference sequence). This CDR3 is built from 17 residues. The CDR3 sequence: CASSHETLAGGQNEQFF. Here the CDR3 DNA reads TGTGCCAGCAGCCACGAGACGCTAGCGGGGGGCCAAAATGAGCAGTTCTTC.

This clone was detected only a few times. The chain links TRBV2 to TRBJ2-7; 11 bases agree with TRBD2. Looked up from germline, CDR1 is SNHLY and CDR2 is FYNNEI. CDR3 length equals 18 residues. The V and J ends lost 6 bases and 2 bases, in that order; junction bases with no gene match: 15. DNA for the CDR3: TGTGCCAGCAGCACCTGGAGCGGACTAGCGGGCGATGCCTACGAGCAGTACTTC. Translated: CASSTWSGLAGDAYEQYF. Combining the CDR3 with reference TRBV2 and TRBJ2-7 gives the whole variable domain EPEVTQTPSHQVTQMGQEVILRCVPISNHLYFYWYRQILGQKVEFLVSFYNNEISEKSEIFDDQFSVERPDGSNFTLKIRSTKLEDSAMYFCASSTWSGLAGDAYEQYFGPGTRLTVT.

V and J are TRBV7-9 and TRBJ2-2; no reliable D call. The CDR3 length is 12 residues. The germline V gene has CDR1 SEHNR and CDR2 FQNEAQ (reference sequence). V lost 3 bases, J lost 6 bases, and 5 bases lay in between. The CDR3 nucleotides read TGTGCCAGCAGCTTTTCTGCCGGGGAGCTGTTTTTT. It codes for CASSFSAGELFF.